The next 14 T cell receptor beta chains were all read from a single sample in a study of T cell repertoires in cytomegalovirus infection. TCRdb independently ran MiXCR on the reads; one entry per CDR3 protein. The table records some 590,000 distinct CDR3 sequences, approximately 40% of them present only once. Their antigen targets remain unknown. Sequenced here: cultured PBMCs, sampled from culture after CMV antigen stimulation. The origin of the receptors is a human donor in good health (CMV status not recorded). Some clones in this sample may be carry-over from other donors' samples.

This chain uses TRBV28 with TRBJ1-1; a possible D gene is TRBD1 (5 bases). Looked up from germline, CDR1 is MDHEN and CDR2 is SYDVKM. There are 14 residues in the CDR3. Trimming left V 3 bases short and J 3 bases short, with 11 bases between. Here the CDR3 DNA reads TGTGCCAGCAGTTTGAGGGGATCCGACACTGAAGCTTTCTTT. It specifies CASSLRGSDTEAFF.

The chain has TRBV10-3 and TRBJ1-2, with TRBD1 identical over 8 bases. The CDR3 has 14 amino acids. V was clipped by 4 bases and J by 7 bases; unmatched bases: 8. Germline CDR1 ENHRY, CDR2 SYGVKD. This CDR3 reads CAISADRAQRGYTF. The CDR3 region has the DNA TGTGCCATCAGTGCGGACAGGGCTCAACGTGGCTACACCTTC.

By proportion, this clonotype is large. The J gene is TRBJ2-1, the V gene TRBV7-2; D might be TRBD2 (5 bases). Germline V gene lookup returns CDR1 SGHTA and CDR2 FQGNSA. Trimming took off 1 base at V and 8 bases at J, with 15 bases between the two ends. The CDR3 has 15 amino acids. The chain's CDR3 is CASSLGFGGSDEQFF. The CDR3 DNA reads TGTGCCAGCAGCTTAGGATTCGGAGGTAGCGATGAGCAGTTCTTC.

This chain joins TRBV18 and TRBJ2-1; D is unclear. V dropped 0 bases and J dropped 8 bases, with 8 bases sitting between them. The CDR3 contains 13 residues. From germline, CDR1 is KGHSH and CDR2 LQKENI. The CDR3 loop is CASSPPSHDEQFF. Written as DNA, the CDR3 is TGTGCCAGCTCACCACCGAGTCACGATGAGCAGTTCTTC.

J is TRBJ1-5 and V is TRBV5-1; D may be TRBD1 (6 bases). Germline values: CDR1 SGHRS, CDR2 YFSETQ. Trimming took off 2 bases at V and 6 bases at J, with 12 bases between the two ends. CDR3 length: 14 residues. CDR3 DNA sequence: TGCGCCAGCAGCTTCGCGGGGGCGGGTCAGCCCCAGCATTTT. Its translation is CASSFAGAGQPQHF.

This chain links TRBV10-3 with TRBJ2-7; TRBD1 or TRBD2 may be the D gene (6 bases each). V was pared by 2 bases and J by 7 bases, with 12 bases between. Germline CDR1 ENHRY, CDR2 SYGVKD. The CDR3 is 13 residues long. This CDR3 is CAISERGEWEQYF. The CDR3 DNA follows: TGTGCCATCAGTGAGAGGGGGGAGTGGGAGCAGTACTTC.

The rearrangement joins TRBV19 to TRBJ1-1; 8 bases agree with TRBD1. CDR3 length: 16 amino acids. The trim removed 1 base at V and 8 bases at J, leaving 12 bases unmatched. The germline V gene has CDR1 LNHDA and CDR2 SQIVND (reference sequence). The CDR3 nucleotides read TGTGCCAGTAGTATAGTTTGGGGACAGGTGCTGCCCGAAGCTTTCTTT. This sequence encodes CASSIVWGQVLPEAFF.

This clonotype appeared a few times. This sequence joins TRBV7-2 and TRBJ2-3; D uncertain. V lost 5 bases and J lost 5, with 11 bases in between. The CDR3 contains 13 residues. The germline V gene has CDR1 SGHTA and CDR2 FQGNSA. For the CDR3, the DNA is TGTGCCAGCAGCCCTAGAAGTAAAGATACGCAGTATTTT. Its protein product is CASSPRSKDTQYF.

This clonotype was seen only a few times. The chain couples TRBV12-3 or TRBV12-4 to TRBJ2-1, with D maybe TRBD2 (5 bases). Trimming left V 6 bases short and J 7 bases short, with 19 bases between. This CDR3 has 15 residues. The CDR3 region has the DNA TGTGCCAGCAGCCCGAGCGGTCCCCTGGCGAATGAGCAGTTCTTC. It is translated as CASSPSGPLANEQFF.

This chain joins TRBV6-6 and TRBJ2-7; 7 bases align to TRBD2. This CDR3 is built from 15 residues. Germline V gives CDR1 MNHNY, CDR2 SVGAGI (reference sequence). J gave up 1 base and V 2 bases, and 5 bases lay outside the gene matches. The CDR3 DNA reads as TGTGCCAGCAGTTACCTCGGACTAGGGTCCTACGAGCAGTACTTC. Protein sequence: CASSYLGLGSYEQYF.

The chain recombines TRBV28 with TRBJ1-3, with 8 bases matching TRBD1. The trim removed 5 bases at V and 2 bases at J, leaving 5 bases unmatched. The CDR3 spans 15 residues. The germline gives CDR1 MDHEN, CDR2 SYDVKM. As DNA, the CDR3 is TGTGCCAGCAGTCCGGTACAGGGGGCTGGAAACACCATATATTTT. Its translation: CASSPVQGAGNTIYF.

This clonotype appeared a single time. J is TRBJ2-7 and V is TRBV6-6; possibly TRBD1 for D (6 bases). The CDR3 is 15 residues long. Germline CDR1 and CDR2: MNHNY and SVGAGI (reference sequence). V was trimmed by 0 bases and J by 3 bases, leaving 12 bases between them. CDR3 amino acids: CASSYSHRVGYEQYF. CDR3 sequence (DNA): TGTGCCAGCAGTTACTCGCACAGGGTAGGCTACGAGCAGTACTTC.

A few counts support this clonotype. CDR3 sequence: CASSLYSRGQGYTGELFF. DNA of the CDR3: TGTGCCAGCAGCTTATACTCCCGGGGACAGGGATACACCGGGGAGCTGTTTTTT. The V and J genes are TRBV7-8 and TRBJ2-2, with 9 bases lining up with TRBD1. The CDR3 consists of 18 residues. Germline CDR1 is SGHVS and CDR2 is FQNEAQ. V dropped 2 bases and J dropped 3; count of bases not matched to a gene: 10.

In this sample, this clonotype turned up a few times. The chain carries TRBV7-6 and TRBJ1-1, with 11 positions matching TRBD1. The CDR3 loop spans 15 amino acids. Germline lookup yields CDR1 SGHVS and CDR2 FNYEAQ. Trimming took 6 bases from V and 6 from J; bases not matched to a gene: 9. CDR3 sequence: CASSLTGTGGSEAFF. DNA for the CDR3: TGTGCCAGCAGTTTAACCGGGACAGGGGGGTCTGAAGCTTTCTTT.